The clone carrying this T cell receptor beta chain was seen just once. This sample stems from a study of OX40 agonist ivuxolimab in advanced cancers. About the study: The study treated patients with ivuxolimab, an agonistic anti-OX40 (CD134) antibody.

Autoimmune disease history or systemic immunosuppression was exclusionary. V lost 1 base and J 5 bases, leaving 14 bases between the germline ends. From germline, CDR1 is MGHDK and CDR2 SYGVNS. The length of the CDR3 is 15 residues. Clones were read by immunoSEQ multiplex PCR, and TCRdb kept only the in-frame ones, dropping some. The sample includes approximately 92,000 clones, 94% of them seen just once. Sample: CD4+ or CD8+ T cells sorted from blood, taken in a trial of the OX40 agonist ivuxolimab. The sequence was obtained from an adult with an advanced solid tumor such as melanoma, head and neck, liver or kidney cancer. The V and J genes are TRBV25-1 and TRBJ2-5, with D perhaps matching TRBD2 (6 bases). The CDR3 bases are TGTGCCAGCAGTGAATGGGTCGAGGGGAGGGAGACCCAGTACTTC. Its protein is CASSEWVEGRETQYF. The full variable domain, rest sourced from reference TRBV25-1 and TRBJ2-5, is EADIYQTPRYLVIGTGKKITLECSQTMGHDKMYWYQQDPGMELHLIHYSYGVNSTEKGDLSSESTVSRIRTEHFPLTLESARPSHTSQYLCASSEWVEGRETQYFGPGTRLLVL.